This T cell receptor (beta chain) was obtained from a study of CXCR3-negative and CXCR3-positive naive CD8 T cells (dated by TCRdb to between 2018 and 2021). With regard to the full study: In total, some 140 million TRB reads were obtained, which works out to roughly 1.5 +/- 0.3 million reads per library. Diversity and physicochemical repertoire analyses covered about a dozen donors pooled from two independent experiments. Naive subsets from a handful of donors and memory cells from 3 donors were included in the TRBV-TRBJ cluster analysis.

The sample was run on a NextSeq 550. The Human TCR Profiling Kit (MiLaboratory) was used to prepare UMI-labeled 5' RACE TRB cDNA libraries. The full amount of extracted RNA was used for cDNA synthesis, and the full amount of resulting cDNA was used for PCR amplification. Libraries were prepared in parallel using an identical number of PCR cycles. Regarding the original processing steps: MIGEC and MiXCR extracted about 49,000 +/- 11,000 unique UMI-labeled TRB cDNA molecules per library, requiring at least two reads per UMI. An average of approximately 40,000 +/- 10,000 functional in-frame TRB CDR3 nucleotide clonotypes without stop codons was found per library. Diversity metrics, including normalized Shannon-Wiener and Chao1, were computed in VDJtools after downsampling to 5000 UMI-labeled TRB molecules per sample. Clonotype-size-weighted physicochemical properties of the central five CDR3 residues (interaction energy, strength, volume and Kidera factor 4) were computed in VDJtools. The reads went through TCRdb reprocessing, and each CDR3 protein sequence gets one entry with no DNA. TCRdb, not the authors, supplied the V and J calls. This specimen's table enumerates under 85,000 distinct CDR3 sequences. Of the sample, 0.62% falls within the top ten clones.

For every CD8+ T cell subset, around 300,000 cells were flow-sorted straight into RLT lysis buffer, and each subset was sorted in triplicate. To exclude memory contaminants, naive CD8+ T cells were stringently defined as CD45RO-CCR7+CD27+CD95-. Peripheral blood mononuclear cells were isolated from buffy coats by standard density gradient centrifugation. A FACSAria III was used to flow-sort naive CD8+ T cells into CXCR3-negative and CXCR3-positive populations. Total RNA was extracted from sorted cells with an RNeasy Mini Kit. Reading from cysteine to phenylalanine, the CDR3 counts 14 amino acids. No DNA has been recorded. CDR1 ENHRY and CDR2 SYGVKD were looked up in the germline V gene. On this clonotype itself: No cognate antigen has been identified for it.

What the authors observed across the whole study: Within the same donor, TRBV-TRBJ usage looked similar between naive CXCR3-negative and CXCR3-positive cells, but memory cells had distinct patterns. Because surface CD5, which is linked to self-reactivity in mice, was comparable between the naive subsets, TCR interaction strength was also inferred from TRB CDR3 physicochemical properties. Both naive subsets had comparably high repertoire diversity, while memory CD8+ T cells had much lower repertoire diversity. Freshly isolated PBMCs were used for most assays because CXCR3 expression went down partially after cryopreservation. Compared with CXCR3-negative naive cells, CXCR3-positive naive cells had TRB CDR3s with higher hydrophobicity (lower Kidera factor 4), lower energy, and higher strength and volume indices.

The receptor comes from a human donor in good health. Some clones in this sample may be carry-over from other donors' samples. The chain couples TRBV10-3 to TRBJ2-7; TCRdb outputs TRBD1, but without DNA this stays unchecked. Sequenced material: naive CXCR3+ CD8+ T cells from blood. The sample's cell subset or site, from its label and the paper: CD45RO-CCR7+CD27+CD95- naive CD8+ T cells expressing CXCR3 (TNR3+). The CDR3 protein sequence reads: CASEPGQGPHEQYF.